This entry describes one TCR beta chain. What it binds is not known. This sample is drawn from a study of human T cells and chemical hapten exposure. About the study: In the sensitization step, 2% DPC was placed on approximately 2 cm by approximately 2 cm of upper inner arm skin. Findings and limits, study-wide: TCRs exceeding 1 in 1000 frequency stayed unchanged with DPC sensitization.

Each CDR3 protein is one row after TCRdb ran MiXCR on the RACE reads. The table has 180,000 or so distinct CDR3 sequences, 20% to 25% seen once. The J segment lost 2 bases and the V segment lost 0 bases, leaving 5 bases of the junction unmatched. Germline V gene sequence: CDR1 SGHAT, CDR2 FQNNGV. The CDR3 is made up of 16 amino acids. Time point of the sample: patch test 1, 2 weeks after DPC sensitization. Specified treatment: therapeutic diphenylcyclopropenone sensitization with weekly scalp DPC. Researchers sampled blood before each patch test went on. Unfractionated whole blood was the source from which total RNA was extracted.

This chain links TRBV11-2 with TRBJ2-5; 8 nucleotides align to TRBD2. Sequencing was performed on whole blood, taken in connection with sensitization to the hapten diphenylcyclopropenone (DPC). This TCR was recovered from a woman in her 50s with alopecia areata. Some clones in this sample may be carry-over from other donors' samples. The CDR3 reads CASSLDLVAGQETQYF. CDR3 bases: TGTGCCAGCAGCTTAGATCTTGTAGCGGGGCAAGAGACCCAGTACTTC.